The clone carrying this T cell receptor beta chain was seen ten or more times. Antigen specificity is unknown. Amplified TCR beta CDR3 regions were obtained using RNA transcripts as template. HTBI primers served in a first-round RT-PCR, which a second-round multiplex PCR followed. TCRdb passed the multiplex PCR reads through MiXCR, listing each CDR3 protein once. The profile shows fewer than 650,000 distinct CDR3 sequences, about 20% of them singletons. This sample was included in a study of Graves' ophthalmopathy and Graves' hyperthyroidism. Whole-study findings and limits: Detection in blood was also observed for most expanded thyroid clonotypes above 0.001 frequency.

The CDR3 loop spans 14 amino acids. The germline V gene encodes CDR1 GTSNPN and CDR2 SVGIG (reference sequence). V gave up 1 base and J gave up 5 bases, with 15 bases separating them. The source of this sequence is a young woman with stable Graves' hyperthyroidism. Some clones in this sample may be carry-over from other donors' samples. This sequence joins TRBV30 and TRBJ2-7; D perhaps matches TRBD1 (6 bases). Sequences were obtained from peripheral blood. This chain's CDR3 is CAWSGDTSTNEQYF. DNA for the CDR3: TGTGCCTGGAGTGGGGACACCTCTACCAACGAGCAGTACTTC. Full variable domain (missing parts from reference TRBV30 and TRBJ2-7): SQTIHQWPATLVQPVGSPLSLECTVEGTSNPNLYWYRQAAGRGLQLLFYSVGIGQISSEVPQNLSASRPQDRQFILSSKKLLLSDSGFYLCAWSGDTSTNEQYFGPGTRLTVT.